The 5 T cell receptor beta chains below all came from one sample that was sequenced in a study of T cell changes during pregnancy in multiple sclerosis. Repertoires were generated with immunoSEQ multiplex PCR, while TCRdb's copy carries only in-frame clones and drops some. The table includes over 45,000 clones, more than 85% detected once. This material consisted of CD8+ T cells from peripheral blood mononuclear cells, taken after pregnancy. The receptor set was obtained from a female donor with multiple sclerosis, enrolled in a pregnancy study.

The rearrangement links TRBV5-1 to TRBJ2-3; 7 bases fit TRBD2. CDR3 length: 20 amino acids. The ends lost 0 bases at V and 0 bases at J; junction bases unmatched: 16. Germline-derived CDR1 and CDR2 are SGHRS and YFSETQ. The DNA for the CDR3 is TGCGCCAGCAGCTTGGGCCCAGCGCGGGAGATGTGGAGTAGCACAGATACGCAGTATTTT. It specifies CASSLGPAREMWSSTDTQYF.

The rearrangement uses TRBV27 and TRBJ1-2; D perhaps matches TRBD1 (5 bases). CDR1 is MNHEY, CDR2 SMNVEV, per germline (reference sequence). The V end lost 3 bases, the J end lost 1 base, and 12 bases lay between the germline ends. This CDR3 is 15 amino acids long. This CDR3 reads CASSFTRDSNYGYTF. CDR3 coding DNA: TGTGCCAGCAGTTTCACCCGCGACAGTAACTATGGCTACACCTTC.

This clone occurred a few times. The V gene is TRBV7-3, the J gene TRBJ1-2; 7 positions agree with TRBD1. This CDR3 contains 14 residues. Germline assignment: CDR1 SGHTA and CDR2 FQGTGA. The ends lost 5 bases at V and 3 bases at J; junction bases unmatched: 6. The CDR3 coding sequence is TGTGCCAGCAGCCACACAGGGGAAGACTATGGCTACACCTTC. Its translation: CASSHTGEDYGYTF.

The CDR3 DNA is TGCGCCAGCCAGAGCGGGGGGGAGGCTGAGCAGTTCTTC. It encodes CASQSGGEAEQFF. The chain employs TRBV4-1 and TRBJ2-1, with 10 positions matching TRBD2. The CDR3 totals 13 residues. The V gene end was trimmed by 8 bases and the J gene end by 9 bases; junction bases not matched to a gene: 7. Germline CDR1 reads MGHRA; CDR2 reads YSYEKL.

The rearrangement links TRBV29-1 to TRBJ1-2, with D possibly being TRBD1 (6 bases). The CDR3 runs 13 residues. V was shortened by 3 bases and J by 3 bases, with 11 bases between the two germline ends. CDR1 is SQVTM, CDR2 ANQGSEA, per germline. The CDR3 nucleotides are TGCAGCGTTGACGGCGGGGGCGACTATGGCTACACCTTC. It encodes CSVDGGGDYGYTF.